Sequencing of this TCR beta chain was carried out in a study of OX40 agonist ivuxolimab in advanced cancers. As for the study in general: Hepatocellular carcinoma, melanoma, renal cell or head and neck cancer was diagnosed in the dose-escalation patients.

Sequenced by immunoSEQ multiplex PCR; TCRdb stores in-frame clones only, minus some. The data hold about 49,000 clones, with approximately 88% observed a single time. Turning to this clone: Antigen: not known.

The V gene lost 5 bases and the J gene lost 8 bases, with 22 bases spanning the gap. The CDR3 has 15 residues. Germline-derived CDR1 and CDR2 are LNHDA and SQIVND (reference sequence). Study-level findings and limits: Some patients who did not respond also had low normalized T-cell clonal expansion. Expanded clones were, on average, more numerous in CD8+ T cells than in CD4+.

The sequence derives from an adult with an advanced solid tumor such as melanoma, head and neck, liver or kidney cancer. Specimen: CD4+ or CD8+ T cells sorted from blood, collected in a trial of the OX40 agonist ivuxolimab. The V call is TRBV19, the J call TRBJ2-7; D uncertain. DNA of the CDR3: TGTGCCAGTAGTGACACTTCCTCCGGGCCGTTAAAGCAGTACTTC. Amino acid sequence: CASSDTSSGPLKQYF.